This T cell receptor (beta chain) is from a study of blood T cells in healthy people across ages. Whole-study results and caveats: Roughly linear age-related decline in beta diversity appeared, significant by age approximately 43. Both naive CD4+ cell counts and diversity were greater in long-lived donors than in aged donors.

Concerning this clonotype: Its specificity is not known.

With a J-beta primer mix and a sample-barcoded 5' primer, a second PCR ran about 6 to 11 cycles. Every sample gave at least 3 million paired-end reads containing CDR3. MiXCR, applied by TCRdb to the 5' RACE reads, yields one record per CDR3 protein. In the table there are 650,000 to 700,000 distinct CDR3 sequences, about 51% of which are singletons. This CDR3 is 15 amino acids long. Deletions cut 0 bases from V and 6 bases from J, with 12 bases between. Germline-derived CDR1 and CDR2 are SGHRS and YFSETQ. Ranging in age from about 6 to 100, the donors were healthy Caucasian individuals from Russia. The source of this sequence is a woman of 80 years or more in good health. This chain connects TRBV5-1 to TRBJ2-2; D perhaps matches TRBD1 (6 bases). The sample was blood. The CDR3 loop reads CASSLAYRAAGELFF. The DNA for the CDR3 is TGCGCCAGCAGCTTGGCCTACAGGGCCGCCGGGGAGCTGTTTTTT.